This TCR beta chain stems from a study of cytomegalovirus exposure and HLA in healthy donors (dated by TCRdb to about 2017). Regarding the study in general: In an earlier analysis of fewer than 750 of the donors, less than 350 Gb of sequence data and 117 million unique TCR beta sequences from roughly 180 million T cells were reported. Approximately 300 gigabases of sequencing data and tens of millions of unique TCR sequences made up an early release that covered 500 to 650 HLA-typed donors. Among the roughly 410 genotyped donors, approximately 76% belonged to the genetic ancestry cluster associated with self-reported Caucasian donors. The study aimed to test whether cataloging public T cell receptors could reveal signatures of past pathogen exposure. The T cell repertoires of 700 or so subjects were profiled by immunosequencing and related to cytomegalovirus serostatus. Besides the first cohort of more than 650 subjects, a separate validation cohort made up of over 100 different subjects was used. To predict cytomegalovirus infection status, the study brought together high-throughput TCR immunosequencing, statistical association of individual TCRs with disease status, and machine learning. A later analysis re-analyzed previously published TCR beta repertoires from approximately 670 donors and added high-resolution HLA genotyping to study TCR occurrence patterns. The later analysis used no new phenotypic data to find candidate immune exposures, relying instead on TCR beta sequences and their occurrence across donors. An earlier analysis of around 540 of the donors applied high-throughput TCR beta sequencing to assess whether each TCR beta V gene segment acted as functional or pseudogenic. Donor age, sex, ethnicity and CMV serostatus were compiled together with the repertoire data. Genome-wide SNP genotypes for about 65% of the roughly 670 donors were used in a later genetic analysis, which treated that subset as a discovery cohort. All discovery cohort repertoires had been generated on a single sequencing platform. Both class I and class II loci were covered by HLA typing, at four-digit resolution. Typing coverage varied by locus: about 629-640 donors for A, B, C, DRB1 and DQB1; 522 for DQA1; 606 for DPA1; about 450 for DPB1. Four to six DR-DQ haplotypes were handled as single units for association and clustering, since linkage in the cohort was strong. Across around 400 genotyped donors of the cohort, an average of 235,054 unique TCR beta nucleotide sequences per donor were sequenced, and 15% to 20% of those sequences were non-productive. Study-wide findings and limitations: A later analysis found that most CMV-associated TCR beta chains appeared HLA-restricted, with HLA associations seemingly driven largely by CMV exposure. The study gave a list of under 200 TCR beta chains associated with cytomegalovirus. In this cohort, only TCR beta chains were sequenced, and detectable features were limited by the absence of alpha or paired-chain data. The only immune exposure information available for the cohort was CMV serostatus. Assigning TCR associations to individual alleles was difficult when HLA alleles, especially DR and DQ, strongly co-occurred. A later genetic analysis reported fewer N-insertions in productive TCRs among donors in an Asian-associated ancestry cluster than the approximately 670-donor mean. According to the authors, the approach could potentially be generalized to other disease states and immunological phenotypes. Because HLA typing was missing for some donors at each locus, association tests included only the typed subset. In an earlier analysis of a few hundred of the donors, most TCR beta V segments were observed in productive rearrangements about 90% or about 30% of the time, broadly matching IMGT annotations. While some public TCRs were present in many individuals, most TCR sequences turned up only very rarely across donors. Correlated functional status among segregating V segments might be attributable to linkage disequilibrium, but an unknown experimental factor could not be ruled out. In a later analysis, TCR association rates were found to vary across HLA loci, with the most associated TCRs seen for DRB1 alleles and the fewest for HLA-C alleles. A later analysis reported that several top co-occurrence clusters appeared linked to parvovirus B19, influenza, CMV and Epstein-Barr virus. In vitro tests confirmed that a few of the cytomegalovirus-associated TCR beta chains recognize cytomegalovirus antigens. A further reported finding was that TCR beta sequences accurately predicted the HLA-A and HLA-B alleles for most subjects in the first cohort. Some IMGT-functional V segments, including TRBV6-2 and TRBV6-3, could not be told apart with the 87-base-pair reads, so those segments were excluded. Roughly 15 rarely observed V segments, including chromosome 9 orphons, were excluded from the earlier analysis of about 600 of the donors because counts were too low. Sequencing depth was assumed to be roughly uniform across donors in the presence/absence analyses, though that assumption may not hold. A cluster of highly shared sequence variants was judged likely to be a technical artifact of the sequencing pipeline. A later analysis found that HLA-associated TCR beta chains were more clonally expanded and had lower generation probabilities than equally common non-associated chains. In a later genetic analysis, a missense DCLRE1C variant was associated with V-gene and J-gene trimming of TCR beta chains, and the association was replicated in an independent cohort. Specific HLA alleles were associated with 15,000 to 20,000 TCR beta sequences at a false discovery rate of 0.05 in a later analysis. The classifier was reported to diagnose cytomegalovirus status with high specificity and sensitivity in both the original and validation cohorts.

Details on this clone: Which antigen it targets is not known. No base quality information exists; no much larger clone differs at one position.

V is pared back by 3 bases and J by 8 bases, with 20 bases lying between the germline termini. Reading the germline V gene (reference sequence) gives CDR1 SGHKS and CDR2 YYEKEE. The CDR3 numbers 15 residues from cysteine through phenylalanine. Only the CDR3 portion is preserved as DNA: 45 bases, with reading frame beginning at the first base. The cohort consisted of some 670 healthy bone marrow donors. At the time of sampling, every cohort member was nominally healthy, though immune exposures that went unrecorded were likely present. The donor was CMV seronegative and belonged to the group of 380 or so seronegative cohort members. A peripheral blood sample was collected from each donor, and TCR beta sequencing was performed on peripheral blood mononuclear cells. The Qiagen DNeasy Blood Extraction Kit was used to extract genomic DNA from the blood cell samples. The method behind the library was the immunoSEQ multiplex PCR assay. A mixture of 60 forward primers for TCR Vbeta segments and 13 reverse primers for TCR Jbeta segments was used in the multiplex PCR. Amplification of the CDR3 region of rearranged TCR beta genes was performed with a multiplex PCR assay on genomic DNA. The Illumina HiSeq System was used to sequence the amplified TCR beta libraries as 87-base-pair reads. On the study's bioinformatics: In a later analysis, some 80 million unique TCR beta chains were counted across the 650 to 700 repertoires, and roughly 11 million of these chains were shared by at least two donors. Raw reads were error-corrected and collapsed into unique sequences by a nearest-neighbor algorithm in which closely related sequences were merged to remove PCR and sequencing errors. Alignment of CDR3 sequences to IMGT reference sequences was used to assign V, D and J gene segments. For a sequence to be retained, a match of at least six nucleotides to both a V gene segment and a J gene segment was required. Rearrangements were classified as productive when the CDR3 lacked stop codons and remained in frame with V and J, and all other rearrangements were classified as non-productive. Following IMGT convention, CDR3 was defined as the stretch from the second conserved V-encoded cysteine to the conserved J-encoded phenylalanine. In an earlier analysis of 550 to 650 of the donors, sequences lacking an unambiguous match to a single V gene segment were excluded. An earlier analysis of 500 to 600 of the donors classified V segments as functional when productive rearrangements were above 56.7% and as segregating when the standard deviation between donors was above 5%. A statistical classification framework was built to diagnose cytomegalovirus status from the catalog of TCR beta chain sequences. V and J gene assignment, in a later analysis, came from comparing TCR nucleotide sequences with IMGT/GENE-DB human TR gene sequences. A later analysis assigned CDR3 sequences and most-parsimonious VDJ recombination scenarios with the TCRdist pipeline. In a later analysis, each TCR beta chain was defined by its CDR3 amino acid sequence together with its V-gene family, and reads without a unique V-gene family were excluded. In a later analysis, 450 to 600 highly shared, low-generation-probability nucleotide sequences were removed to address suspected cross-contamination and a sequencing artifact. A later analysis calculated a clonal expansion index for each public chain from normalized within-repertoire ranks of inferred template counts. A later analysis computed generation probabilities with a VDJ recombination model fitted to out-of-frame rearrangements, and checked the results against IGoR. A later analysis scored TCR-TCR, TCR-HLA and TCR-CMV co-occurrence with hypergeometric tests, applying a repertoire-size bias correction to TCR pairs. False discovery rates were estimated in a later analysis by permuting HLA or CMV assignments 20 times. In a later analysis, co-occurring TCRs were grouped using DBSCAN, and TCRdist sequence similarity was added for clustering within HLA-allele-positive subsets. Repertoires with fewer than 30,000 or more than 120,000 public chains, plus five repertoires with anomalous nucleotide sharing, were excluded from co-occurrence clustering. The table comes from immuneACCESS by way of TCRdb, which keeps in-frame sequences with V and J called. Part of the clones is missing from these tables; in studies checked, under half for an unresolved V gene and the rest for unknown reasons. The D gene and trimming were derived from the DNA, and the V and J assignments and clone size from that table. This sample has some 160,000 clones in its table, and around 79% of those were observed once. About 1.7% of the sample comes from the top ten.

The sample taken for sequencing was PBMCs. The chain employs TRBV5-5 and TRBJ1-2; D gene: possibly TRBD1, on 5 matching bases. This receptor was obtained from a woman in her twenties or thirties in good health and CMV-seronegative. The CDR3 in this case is CASSWTGGTEAGYTF. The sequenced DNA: TGTGCCAGCAGCTGGACCGGCGGGACGGAGGCCGGCTACACCTTC.